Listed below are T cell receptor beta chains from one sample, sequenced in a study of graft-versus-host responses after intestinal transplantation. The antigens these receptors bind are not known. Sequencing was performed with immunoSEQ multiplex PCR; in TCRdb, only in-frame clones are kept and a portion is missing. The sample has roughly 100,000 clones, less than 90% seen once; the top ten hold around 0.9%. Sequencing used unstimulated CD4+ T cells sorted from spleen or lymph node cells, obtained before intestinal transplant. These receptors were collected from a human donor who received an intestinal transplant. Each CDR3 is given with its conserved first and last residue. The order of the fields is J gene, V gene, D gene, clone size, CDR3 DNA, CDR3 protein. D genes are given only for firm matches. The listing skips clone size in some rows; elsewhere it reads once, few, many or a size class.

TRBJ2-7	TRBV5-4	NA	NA	TGTGCCAGCAGCTTGGTCGGACTCTACGAGCAGTACTTC	CASSLVGLYEQYF
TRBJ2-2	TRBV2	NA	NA	TGTGCCAGCAACCAAAGACTAGCGAACACCGGGGAGCTGTTTTTT	CASNQRLANTGELFF
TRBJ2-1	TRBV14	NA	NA	TGTGCCAGCAGCCTCTCGGGGGCAGGTACCTACGGTGAGCAGTTCTTC	CASSLSGAGTYGEQFF
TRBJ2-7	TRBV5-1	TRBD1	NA	TGCGCCAGCAGCGTGACGGGACAGGGGGTTCACGAGCAGTACTTC	CASSVTGQGVHEQYF
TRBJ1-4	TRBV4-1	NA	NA	TGCGCCAGCAGCCAAAAGGTCCTAAATGAAAAACTGTTTTTT	CASSQKVLNEKLFF
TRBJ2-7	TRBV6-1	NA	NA	TGTGCCAGCACTGGGAGGAACCCTCCCTACGAGCAGTACTTC	CASTGRNPPYEQYF
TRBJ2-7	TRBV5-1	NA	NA	TGCGCCAGCAGCTTGGACGGGCTCAGCTACGAGCAGTACTTC	CASSLDGLSYEQYF
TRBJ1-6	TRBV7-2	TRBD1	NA	TGTGCCAGCAGCTTAACCGACAGGGCGAATTCACCCCTCCACTTT	CASSLTDRANSPLHF
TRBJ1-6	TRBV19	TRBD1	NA	TGTGCCAGTAGTGTAGCCGGGACAGGGGGATATAATTCACCCCTCCACTTT	CASSVAGTGGYNSPLHF
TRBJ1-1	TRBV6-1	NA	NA	TGTGCCAGCAGTGAAGCCATAAGAAGCCGGGGTGAAGCTTTCTTT	CASSEAIRSRGEAFF
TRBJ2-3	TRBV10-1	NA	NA	TGCGCCAGCAGTGGGGGGCCGAATCTGTTTGGCACAGATACGCAGTATTTT	CASSGGPNLFGTDTQYF
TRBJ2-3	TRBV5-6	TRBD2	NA	TGTGCCAGCAGCTTTAGCGGGGGAGGAGATACGCAGTATTTT	CASSFSGGGDTQYF
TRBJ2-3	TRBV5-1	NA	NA	TGCGCCAGCAGCCGAAGTGGGGGAAGCACAGATACGCAGTATTTT	CASSRSGGSTDTQYF
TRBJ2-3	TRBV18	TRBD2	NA	TGTGCCAGCTCACCCCGACTAGCGGAGACCACAGATACGCAGTATTTT	CASSPRLAETTDTQYF
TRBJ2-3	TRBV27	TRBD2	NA	TGTGCCAGCAGTTTCTTCGGGGGGATCCTCACAGATACGCAGTATTTT	CASSFFGGILTDTQYF
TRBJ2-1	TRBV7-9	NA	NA	TGTGCCAGCATCCCGACGGGCTCCTACAATGAGCAGTTCTTC	CASIPTGSYNEQFF
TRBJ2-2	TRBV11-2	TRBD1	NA	TGTGCCAGCAGCCTGACAGGGGACACCGGGGAGCTGTTTTTT	CASSLTGDTGELFF
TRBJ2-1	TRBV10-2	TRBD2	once	TGCGCCAGCAGAATAGCGGGAAACAATGAGCAGTTCTTC	CASRIAGNNEQFF
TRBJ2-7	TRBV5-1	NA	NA	TGCGCCAGCAGCTTCACAGCGACCTACGAGCAGTACTTC	CASSFTATYEQYF
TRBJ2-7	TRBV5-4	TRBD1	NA	TGTGCCAGCAGCCCAAGACAGGGATGGAACTACGAGCAGTACTTC	CASSPRQGWNYEQYF
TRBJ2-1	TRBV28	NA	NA	TGTGCCAGCCTCGGGACCTACAATGAGCAGTTCTTC	CASLGTYNEQFF
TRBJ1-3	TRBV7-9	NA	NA	TGTGCCAGCGGAACTTGGATCTCTGGAAACACCATATATTTT	CASGTWISGNTIYF
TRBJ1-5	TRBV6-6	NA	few	TGTGCCAGTGTGGATCACAGGAGCAATCAGCCCCAGCATTTT	CASVDHRSNQPQHF
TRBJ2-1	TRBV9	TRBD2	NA	TGTGCCAGCAGCGTAAGCGGGAGGGACTACAATGAGCAGTTCTTC	CASSVSGRDYNEQFF
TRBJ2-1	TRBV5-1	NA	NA	TGCGCCAGCAGCTTTATGGGGACGGATCTCAATGAGCAGTTCTTC	CASSFMGTDLNEQFF
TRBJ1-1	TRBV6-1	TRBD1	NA	TGTGCCAGCAGTGACTCAGGGGGCAGGAACACTGAAGCTTTCTTT	CASSDSGGRNTEAFF
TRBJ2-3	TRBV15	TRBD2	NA	TGTGCCACCAGCAGAAGACTAGCGGGCACAGATACGCAGTATTTT	CATSRRLAGTDTQYF
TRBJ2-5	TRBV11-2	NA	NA	TGTGCCAGCAGCTTAGTCGCGGTGTGGGAGACCCAGTACTTC	CASSLVAVWETQYF
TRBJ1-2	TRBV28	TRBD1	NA	TGTGCCAGCAGAGGGACAGGGGCCAACTATGGCTACACCTTC	CASRGTGANYGYTF
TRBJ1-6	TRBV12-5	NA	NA	TGTGCTAGTGGTTTGGTACTATGGGGGCATGAGAATTCACCCCTCCACTTT	CASGLVLWGHENSPLHF
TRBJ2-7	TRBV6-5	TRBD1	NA	TGTGCCAGCATCGGGACAGGCATGATCGAGCAGTACTTC	CASIGTGMIEQYF
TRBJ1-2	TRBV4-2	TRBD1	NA	TGTGCCAGCAGCCATGTGACTCCGGGACAGGGCGATGGCTACACCTTC	CASSHVTPGQGDGYTF
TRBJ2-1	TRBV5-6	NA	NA	TGTGCCAGCAGCTACTTTAGCGGAGCTTACAATGAGCAGTTCTTC	CASSYFSGAYNEQFF
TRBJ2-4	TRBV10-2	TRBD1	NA	TGCGCCAGCAGCGGGGACAGGGGTAACATTCAGTACTTC	CASSGDRGNIQYF
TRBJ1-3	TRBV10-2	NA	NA	TGCGCCAGCAGTGAGGATCCCTTTGGAAACACCATATATTTT	CASSEDPFGNTIYF
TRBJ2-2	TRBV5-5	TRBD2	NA	TGTGCCAGCGCGACTAGCGGCGCACCTCCGGCCGGGGAGCTGTTTTTT	CASATSGAPPAGELFF